This T cell receptor (beta chain) was identified in a study of identical twins. One entry per CDR3 protein results from TCRdb running MiXCR on the 5' RACE reads. This sample carries just over 500,000 distinct CDR3 sequences, 20% to 25% of them seen once, and the ten largest clones take about 0.93%. Germline V CDR1 and CDR2: LGHDT, YNNKEL (reference sequence). V gave up 0 bases and J gave up 2 bases; unmatched junction bases: 9. The CDR3 runs 18 residues. This sample was also put to use in a study of T cells expressing NK-cell markers.

This TCR was sampled from a woman younger than 35 in good health. The specimen was CD4+ T cells sorted from blood. The chain employs TRBV3-1 and TRBJ2-3; 9 bases align to TRBD2. DNA of the CDR3: TGTGCCAGCAGCCAAGATTTCCCAGCGGGGGGCACCACAGATACGCAGTATTTT. As protein: CASSQDFPAGGTTDTQYF.